These 26 T cell receptor beta chains came from one sample sequenced in a study of Graves' ophthalmopathy and Graves' hyperthyroidism. From RNA, the CDR3 regions of TCR beta chains were amplified and sequenced. An initial RT-PCR round employing HTBI primers preceded a second-round multiplex PCR. MiXCR, applied by TCRdb to the multiplex PCR reads, yields one record per CDR3 protein. The sample includes over a million distinct CDR3 sequences, about 38% of them seen just once. Source material: peripheral blood or thyroid tissue (not recorded which). All receptors derive from an adult man with Graves' hyperthyroidism.

The chain employs TRBV7-9 and TRBJ2-2; TRBD1 or TRBD2 may be the D gene (5 bases each). The CDR3 is made up of 14 amino acids. Germline CDR1 is SEHNR and CDR2 is FQNEAQ (reference sequence). V was pared by 5 bases and J by 6 bases, with 13 bases between. CDR3 region: CASSSTLGPGELFF. In DNA form, the CDR3 reads TGTGCCAGCAGCAGCACATTGGGACCCGGGGAGCTGTTTTTT.

This clonotype has at least ten counts. The chain couples TRBV10-2 to TRBJ1-4; no clear D gene. Germline CDR1 and CDR2: WSHSY and SAAADI. CDR3 length: 13 residues. V lost 0 bases and J 5 bases, leaving 4 bases between the germline ends. The CDR3 bases are TGCGCCAGCAGTGAGTCCGGGAATGAAAAACTGTTTTTT. It encodes CASSESGNEKLFF.

The chain carries TRBV5-8 and TRBJ1-1, with TRBD1 as a possible D gene (5 bases). The CDR3 is 18 residues long. Trimming shortened V by 0 bases and J by 3 bases, and 21 bases separated the two germline ends. The germline V gene has CDR1 SGHTS and CDR2 YDEGEE. DNA of the CDR3: TGTGCCAGCAGCTTGGCGGTTTTTGGGGGTGGTCGTGACACTGAAGCTTTCTTT. This codes for CASSLAVFGGGRDTEAFF.

This clonotype was counted ten times or more. The J gene is TRBJ1-1, the V gene TRBV29-1; D remains ambiguous. Trimming took off 3 bases at V and 0 bases at J, with 11 bases between the two ends. There are 14 residues in the CDR3. CDR1 and CDR2 from the germline V gene are SQVTM and ANQGSEA. The CDR3 DNA reads as TGCAGCGTTGATGAATCCCGGATGAACACTGAAGCTTTCTTT. This gives the protein CSVDESRMNTEAFF.

The table lists this clonotype with many counts. V and J are TRBV29-1 and TRBJ1-1; D is unresolved. Germline CDR1 reads SQVTM; CDR2 reads ANQGSEA. Trimming cost V 7 bases and J 8 bases, with 8 bases left between them. This CDR3 contains 9 residues. CDR3 bases: TGCAGCGCTGGCACCGAAGCTTTCTTT. Residues: CSAGTEAFF.

V gene TRBV4-3 combines with J gene TRBJ2-7, with TRBD1 matching 9 bases. The CDR3 totals 16 residues. The trim removed 3 bases at V and 1 base at J, leaving 7 bases unmatched. The germline V gene encodes CDR1 LGHNA and CDR2 YSLEER. The CDR3 sequence is CASSQVGGTGSYEQYF. The CDR3 DNA sequence: TGCGCCAGCAGCCAGGTCGGTGGGACAGGGTCCTACGAGCAGTACTTC.

This chain uses TRBV7-2 with TRBJ2-7; D possibly matches TRBD1 or TRBD2 (5 bases each). The V gene lost 1 base and the J gene lost 2 bases, with 15 bases spanning the gap. The CDR3 has 16 amino acids. CDR1 and CDR2 (germline): SGHTA, FQGNSA. CDR3 DNA: TGTGCCAGCAGCTTAGGGGAGTGGGGCAGACCCTACGAGCAGTACTTC. It is translated as CASSLGEWGRPYEQYF.

This clonotype was recorded many times. V is TRBV14 and J is TRBJ2-5, with D hard to call. Germline V CDR1 and CDR2: SGHDN, FVKESK. The CDR3 length is 16 residues. The V and J ends lost 1 base and 2 bases respectively, with 14 bases between them. CDR3 loop: CASSQVLSVRQETQYF. The CDR3 DNA follows: TGTGCCAGCAGCCAAGTGTTGTCTGTCCGACAAGAGACCCAGTACTTC.

V gene TRBV6-1 combines with J gene TRBJ2-7, with 9 bases that match TRBD1. The V segment lost 5 bases and the J segment 1 base; nucleotides outside the gene matches: 9. CDR1 is MNHNS and CDR2 is SASEGT in the germline V gene. The length of the CDR3 is 16 residues. DNA of the CDR3: TGTGCCAGCAGTTCCACCGGGACAGGGAAGTCCTACGAGCAGTACTTC. The encoded protein is CASSSTGTGKSYEQYF.

The chain has TRBV10-2 and TRBJ1-6; TRBD1 is a possible D gene (5 bases). CDR3 size: 14 residues. Germline CDR1 is WSHSY and CDR2 is SAAADI. Trimming took off 4 bases at V and 9 bases at J, with 13 bases between the two ends. CDR3 in amino acids: CASSGRGGPSPLHF. CDR3 nucleotide sequence: TGCGCCAGCAGTGGGAGGGGCGGTCCTTCACCCCTCCACTTT.

To note about this clonotype: The DNA is omitted, as the CDR3 cannot be located on it reliably, and the CDR3 follows TCRdb's listing. The V and J genes are TRBV9 and TRBJ2-2. The CDR3 contains 13 residues when both ends are counted. Germline V gene sequence: CDR1 SGDLS, CDR2 YYNGEE. CDR3 region: CASSAGTPGSCFF.

This chain joins TRBV29-1 and TRBJ2-5, with no clear D. Trimming pared 7 bases from V and 5 bases from J, leaving 23 bases between. CDR3 size: 15 residues. Germline values: CDR1 SQVTM, CDR2 ANQGSEA. The CDR3 loop is CSADVGWAVGETQYF. The CDR3 DNA follows: TGCAGCGCGGACGTCGGCTGGGCGGTCGGTGAGACCCAGTACTTC.

As concerns this clonotype: Since a much larger clone is just one base distant, this may be a read error. The chain employs TRBV7-2 and TRBJ2-2; TRBD1 agrees at 7 bases. V shed 6 bases and J 5 bases; nucleotides not matched to a gene: 3. The CDR3 totals 13 residues. The germline gives CDR1 SGHTA, CDR2 FQGNSA. CDR3 in amino acids: CASRPGGTGELFF. DNA for the CDR3: TGTGCCAGCAGACCAGGGGGTACCGGGGAGCTGTTTTTT.

V gene TRBV29-1 combines with J gene TRBJ1-3; D is ambiguous. The germline gives CDR1 SQVTM, CDR2 ANQGSEA. V lost 1 base and J 0 bases, leaving 13 bases between the germline ends. The CDR3 spans 16 residues. In DNA, the CDR3 is TGCAGCGTTGAAGTTAGCGGGAGATCCTCTGGAAACACCATATATTTT. It encodes CSVEVSGRSSGNTIYF.

This clonotype was picked up many times. The chain recombines TRBV4-3 with TRBJ2-2; 8 bases line up with TRBD1. Germline V lookup: CDR1 LGHNA, CDR2 YSLEER. V gave up 8 bases and J gave up 0 bases; unmatched junction bases: 2. CDR3 length equals 14 residues. The CDR3 reads CASRTGSNTGELFF. CDR3 coding DNA: TGCGCCAGCCGGACAGGGTCGAACACCGGGGAGCTGTTTTTT.

The V gene is TRBV25-1, the J gene TRBJ1-6, with D maybe TRBD1 (6 bases). Germline V gene sequence: CDR1 MGHDK, CDR2 SYGVNS. This CDR3 spans 15 amino acids. V lost 8 bases and J 7 bases, leaving 18 bases between the germline ends. CDR3 sequence reads: CASVGDGRGNSPLHF. Here the CDR3 DNA reads TGTGCCAGCGTTGGTGACGGCAGGGGAAATTCACCCCTCCACTTT.

This clonotype was seen repeatedly, ten times or more. This rearrangement joins TRBV10-3 to TRBJ2-7, with D possibly TRBD2 on 6 matching bases. The CDR3 is 13 amino acids. Germline lookup yields CDR1 ENHRY and CDR2 SYGVKD. V lost 8 bases to trimming and J lost 9 bases, with 20 bases between them. The CDR3 DNA sequence: TGTGCCATCGCCCGGGAGTCCTCAAGCGGGCAGTACTTC. It is translated as CAIARESSSGQYF.

In regard to this clonotype: This sequence may be a read error, since a much larger clone differs from it by one base. This sequence joins TRBV7-2 and TRBJ2-5; a possible D gene is TRBD1 (5 bases). With 1 base removed from V and 5 bases from J, the gap between germline ends came to 14 bases. Germline V CDR1 and CDR2: SGHTA, FQGNSA. The CDR3 covers 15 residues. The CDR3, as DNA: TGTGCCAGCAGCTTAGGGACAAGACAGTGGGAGACCCAGTACTTC. Protein sequence: CASSLGTRQWETQYF. Supplemented by reference TRBV7-2 and TRBJ2-5, the full variable domain reads GAGVSQSPSNKVTEKGKDVELRCDPISGHTALYWYRQSLGQGLEFLIYFQGNSAPDKSGLPSDRFSAERTGGSVSTLTIQRTQQEDSAVYLCASSLGTRQWETQYFGPGTRLLVL.

There are many counts of this clonotype. This chain joins TRBV20-1 and TRBJ1-1, with D possibly TRBD1 on 5 matching bases. The germline V gene encodes CDR1 DFQATT and CDR2 SNEGSKA (reference sequence). Trimming removed 1 base at V and 0 bases at J, with 21 bases between. The CDR3 is made up of 18 amino acids. The DNA for the CDR3 is TGCAGTGCTAGAGTACTGGGACGGCTGGGTCAAGTGAACACTGAAGCTTTCTTT. The encoded protein is CSARVLGRLGQVNTEAFF.

This clonotype was counted ten times or more. The chain uses TRBV12-3 or TRBV12-4 and TRBJ2-7; 7 nucleotides align to TRBD1. With V trimmed by 4 bases and J by 6 bases, 9 bases remained unmatched. CDR3 length: 14 amino acids. CDR3 residues: CASSYRSRGSEQYF. Here the CDR3 DNA reads TGTGCCAGCAGTTATCGCAGCAGGGGGTCCGAGCAGTACTTC.

Worth noting for this clonotype: A much larger clone sits a single nucleotide away, making a read error possible. V usage is TRBV20-1 and J usage is TRBJ1-5; D gene uncertain. V dropped 0 bases and J dropped 3 bases, with 15 bases sitting between them. This CDR3 spans 16 amino acids. In germline, CDR1 is DFQATT, CDR2 SNEGSKA (reference sequence). The CDR3 DNA follows: TGCAGTGCTAGAGATCGTCTTCGAGGGTCCAATCAGCCCCAGCATTTT. This sequence encodes CSARDRLRGSNQPQHF.

The chain uses TRBV15 and TRBJ1-1; a weak D match, TRBD1 (5 bases). This CDR3 contains 15 residues. The germline CDR1 and CDR2 sequences are LNHNV and YYDKDF (reference sequence). V was cut by 0 bases and J by 10 bases, with 18 bases left in between. CDR3 sequence reads: CATSRDKGDLDRAFF. CDR3 nucleotides: TGTGCCACCAGCAGAGATAAAGGGGACCTCGATAGAGCTTTCTTT.

This clonotype was seen ten or more times. V usage is TRBV7-9 and J usage is TRBJ1-5, with a tentative D call TRBD1 (6 bases). This CDR3 region has 13 residues. Per the germline V gene, CDR1 is SEHNR and CDR2 is FQNEAQ (reference sequence). V was shortened by 4 bases and J by 5 bases, with 9 bases between the two germline ends. CDR3 sequence reads: CASSSGQHQPQHF. The DNA of the CDR3 is TGTGCCAGCAGCTCCGGACAGCATCAGCCCCAGCATTTT.

This clonotype was seen many times. V usage is TRBV7-6 and J usage is TRBJ2-7; D is unclear. The CDR3 has 18 amino acids. V lost 0 bases, J lost 2 bases, and 20 bases lay in between. CDR1 and CDR2 from the germline V gene are SGHVS and FNYEAQ. CDR3 sequence: CASSLAVYGPTPAYEQYF. As DNA, the CDR3 is TGTGCCAGCAGCTTAGCGGTGTACGGCCCTACCCCAGCCTACGAGCAGTACTTC.

Only a few counts were recorded for this clonotype. V usage is TRBV19 and J usage is TRBJ2-7; D gene unclear. There are 14 residues in the CDR3. From germline, CDR1 is LNHDA and CDR2 SQIVND (reference sequence). V lost 3 bases and J 0 bases, leaving 9 bases between the germline ends. The CDR3 DNA sequence: TGTGCCAGTAGTATCGGCGAGAACTCCTACGAGCAGTACTTC. Its protein product is CASSIGENSYEQYF.

The sample holds a few counts of this clonotype. The chain has TRBV7-2 and TRBJ2-7; 8 bases line up with TRBD2. Looked up from germline, CDR1 is SGHTA and CDR2 is FQGNSA. V shed 5 bases and J 4 bases; nucleotides not matched to a gene: 13. This CDR3 has 16 residues. The CDR3 region has the DNA TGTGCCAGCAGCCCTCGAACCGGGGGGGCGCCTTACGAGCAGTACTTC. Translating it yields CASSPRTGGAPYEQYF. The variable domain in full, completed from reference TRBV7-2 and TRBJ2-7, reads GAGVSQSPSNKVTEKGKDVELRCDPISGHTALYWYRQSLGQGLEFLIYFQGNSAPDKSGLPSDRFSAERTGGSVSTLTIQRTQQEDSAVYLCASSPRTGGAPYEQYFGPGTRLTVT.